The subject of this entry is one T cell receptor (beta chain). The source of the sample is a study of shared clonotypes between healthy human individuals. The CDR3 is made up of 16 amino acids. In the authors' workflow: From ImmunoSEQ came sequences covering only the junction and carrying no quality scores, so filtering differed. Profiling relied on immunoSEQ multiplex PCR, and the TCRdb table lists in-frame clones only, not all of them. For V, J and clone size, that table is used; D and trimming come from the DNA. The sample includes about 2.4 million clones, approximately 94% seen only once; the top ten take more than 0.35%.

This chain joins TRBV21-1 and TRBJ2-7; no check of the table's D call, TRBD2, against the DNA was made. TRBV21-1 is described as a pseudogene. Material: naive CD4+ T cells from PBMCs. Subset indicated: CD45RA+ positively selected. The sequence was obtained from a man aged 18-30 years in good health. Some clones in this sample may be carry-over from other donors' samples. CDR3 loop: CARLRKPGGTSYEQYF. The DNA for the CDR3 is TGTGCCAGACTCAGGAAGCCGGGAGGGACCTCCTACGAGCAGTACTTC.